These 3 T cell receptor beta chains were sequenced from one sample in a study of blood T cell repertoires in COVID-19. TCRdb's copy holds only in-frame clones and misses some; the assay was immunoSEQ multiplex PCR. This table holds under 50,000 clones, 85% found once. Sequenced sample: peripheral blood. Receptors originate from a human donor in a cohort sampled during active COVID-19.

Here the CDR3 DNA reads TGTGCCAGCTCCCCCGGGGGGAACACCGGGGAGCTGTTTTTT. Translation gives CASSPGGNTGELFF. The rearrangement joins TRBV18 to TRBJ2-2, with D tentatively TRBD2 (6 bases). CDR3 length: 14 amino acids. The V gene lost 6 bases and the J gene lost 1 base, with 9 bases spanning the gap. Germline loops: CDR1 KGHSH, CDR2 LQKENI. The full variable domain, completed using reference TRBV18 and TRBJ2-2, is NAGVMQNPRHLVRRRGQEARLRCSPMKGHSHVYWYRQLPEEGLKFMVYLQKENIIDESGMPKERFSAEFPKEGPSILRIQQVVRGDSAAYFCASSPGGNTGELFFGEGSRLTVL.

The V gene is TRBV3-1 (or the pseudogene TRBV3-2), the J gene TRBJ2-5; 9 positions match TRBD1. V shed 0 bases and J 6 bases; nucleotides not matched to a gene: 11. The CDR3 runs 17 residues. CDR1 is LGHDT and CDR2 is YNNKEL in the germline V gene (reference sequence). The CDR3 region is CASSQERFGTGRKTQYF. CDR3 DNA sequence: TGTGCCAGCAGCCAAGAGAGGTTCGGGACAGGGAGGAAGACCCAGTACTTC.

This chain joins TRBV11-1 and TRBJ2-5; the D gene is possibly TRBD1 (5 bases). CDR3 size: 14 residues. Between the trimmed V and J ends, which lost 5 bases and 2 bases, there was a span of 12 bases. Germline loops: CDR1 SGHAT, CDR2 FQDESV (reference sequence). The CDR3 bases are TGTGCCAGCAGCCGTAATAGACAGCAAGAGACCCAGTACTTC. Amino acids: CASSRNRQQETQYF.